A single sample gave rise to the 4 T cell receptor beta chains below, sequenced in a study of blood T cell repertoires in COVID-19. Sequencing used immunoSEQ multiplex PCR; TCRdb keeps in-frame clones, though not all of them. Among approximately 500,000 clones listed, approximately 91% were seen once. What was sequenced was peripheral blood. The receptors stem from a woman aged 45 to 65 with COVID-19, enrolled during active disease.

The chain has TRBV5-1 and TRBJ2-1; 10 bases match TRBD2. The CDR3 length is 18 residues. CDR1 is SGHRS, CDR2 YFSETQ, per germline. V lost 4 bases to trimming and J lost 2 bases; unmatched junction nucleotides: 12. CDR3 amino acids: CASSPAGASGGPYNEQFF. CDR3 nucleotide sequence: TGCGCCAGCAGCCCCGCTGGGGCTAGCGGGGGTCCCTACAATGAGCAGTTCTTC. Full variable domain (remainder filled in from reference TRBV5-1 and TRBJ2-1): KAGVTQTPRYLIKTRGQQVTLSCSPISGHRSVSWYQQTPGQGLQFLFEYFSETQRNKGNFPGRFSGRQFSNSRSEMNVSTLELGDSALYLCASSPAGASGGPYNEQFFGPGTRLTVL.

The chain uses TRBV5-1 and TRBJ2-3, with a possible D match to TRBD1 (6 bases). Trimming stripped 5 bases from V and 1 base from J, with 17 bases between. Looked up from germline, CDR1 is SGHRS and CDR2 is YFSETQ. The CDR3 runs 16 residues. The CDR3 coding sequence is TGCGCCAGCAGTCCTAGACGGGCAGGGGGCACAGATACGCAGTATTTT. The encoded protein is CASSPRRAGGTDTQYF.

V and J are TRBV5-5 and TRBJ1-2, with TRBD1 matching 8 bases. CDR1 and CDR2 (germline): SGHKS, YYEKEE (reference sequence). This CDR3 spans 17 amino acids. Losses at the gene ends were 3 bases for V and 5 bases for J; bases not matched to a gene: 15. This CDR3 reads CASSYQSPRTGRYGYTF. CDR3 in DNA: TGTGCCAGCAGCTATCAGAGCCCCCGGACAGGGCGGTATGGCTACACCTTC.

The chain recombines TRBV6-1 with TRBJ2-7, with 8 bases lining up with TRBD1. Trimming cost V 3 bases and J 2 bases; bases outside gene matches: 18. This CDR3 spans 19 amino acids. In germline, CDR1 is MNHNS, CDR2 SASEGT. Here the CDR3 reads CASSDFARQGSPFTYEQYF. CDR3 in DNA: TGTGCCAGCAGTGATTTCGCAAGACAGGGGTCACCCTTCACCTACGAGCAGTACTTC.